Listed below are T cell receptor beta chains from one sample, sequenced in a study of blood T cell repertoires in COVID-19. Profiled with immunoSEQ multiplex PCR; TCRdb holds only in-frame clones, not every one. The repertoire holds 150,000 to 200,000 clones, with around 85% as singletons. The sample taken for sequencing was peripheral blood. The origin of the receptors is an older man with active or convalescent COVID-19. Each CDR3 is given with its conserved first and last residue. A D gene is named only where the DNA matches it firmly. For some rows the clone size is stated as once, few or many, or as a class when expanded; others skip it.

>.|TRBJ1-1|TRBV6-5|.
CASSRVAGTEAFF
TGTGCCAGCAGTCGAGTTGCCGGGACTGAAGCTTTCTTT
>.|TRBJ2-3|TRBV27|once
CASSFQGRVTDTQYF
TGTGCCAGCAGTTTTCAGGGGAGGGTTACAGATACGCAGTATTTT
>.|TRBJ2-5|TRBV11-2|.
CASSFFGSWETQYF
TGTGCCAGCAGCTTTTTCGGGAGCTGGGAGACCCAGTACTTC
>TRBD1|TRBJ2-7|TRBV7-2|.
CASSLGARGQDEQYF
TGTGCCAGCAGCTTAGGGGCAAGGGGGCAGGACGAGCAGTACTTC
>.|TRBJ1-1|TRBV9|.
CASSVASGTDTEAFF
TGTGCCAGCAGCGTAGCAAGCGGGACGGACACTGAAGCTTTCTTT
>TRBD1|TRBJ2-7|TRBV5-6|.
CASSLGPGGGISYEQYF
TGTGCCAGCAGCTTGGGTCCAGGGGGCGGTATTTCCTACGAGCAGTACTTC
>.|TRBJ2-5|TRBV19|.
CASSTTAQETQYF
TGTGCCAGTAGTACTACAGCACAAGAGACCCAGTACTTC
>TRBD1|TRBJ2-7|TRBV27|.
CASSWTGQYEQYF
TGTGCCAGCAGTTGGACAGGGCAATACGAGCAGTACTTC
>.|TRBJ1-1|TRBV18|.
CASSPSGQTNTEAFF
TGTGCCAGCTCACCCTCTGGACAGACCAACACTGAAGCTTTCTTT
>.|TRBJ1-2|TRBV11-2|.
CASSLDRGGPRALSF
TGTGCCAGCAGCTTAGATCGGGGGGGCCCCAGGGCTCTATCCTTC
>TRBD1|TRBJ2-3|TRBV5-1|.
CASSRQGSSDTQYF
TGCGCCAGCAGCCGACAGGGGAGTTCAGATACGCAGTATTTT
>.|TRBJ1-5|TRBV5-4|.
CASSLEANQPQHF
TGTGCCAGCAGCTTGGAAGCAAATCAGCCCCAGCATTTT
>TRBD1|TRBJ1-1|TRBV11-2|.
CASSFPHRQGPGGAFF
TGTGCCAGCAGCTTTCCCCACCGACAGGGGCCTGGTGGAGCTTTCTTT
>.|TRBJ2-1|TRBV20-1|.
CSARDRTRQFF
TGCAGTGCTAGAGATAGGACACGGCAGTTCTTC
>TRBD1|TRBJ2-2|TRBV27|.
CASTTRGLNTGELFF
TGTGCCAGCACCACAAGGGGGCTTAACACCGGGGAGCTGTTTTTT
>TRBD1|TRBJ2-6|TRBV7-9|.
CASSSDRGIGANVLTF
TGTGCCAGCAGCTCGGACAGGGGGATAGGGGCCAACGTCCTGACTTTC
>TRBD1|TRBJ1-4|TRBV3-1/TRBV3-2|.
CASSQGDRRIEKLFF
TGTGCCAGCAGCCAAGGGGACAGGAGGATCGAAAAACTGTTTTTT
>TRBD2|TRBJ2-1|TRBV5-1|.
CASSFGTSGGPYNEQFF
TGCGCCAGCAGCTTCGGAACTAGCGGGGGGCCCTACAATGAGCAGTTCTTC
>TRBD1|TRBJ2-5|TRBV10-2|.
CARGQQETQYF
TGCGCCAGGGGACAGCAAGAGACCCAGTACTTC
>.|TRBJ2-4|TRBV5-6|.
CASSGTGRDIQYF
TGTGCCAGCAGCGGGACTGGTAGGGACATTCAGTACTTC
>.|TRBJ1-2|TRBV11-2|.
CASSANRDTNYGYTF
TGTGCCAGCAGCGCGAACCGGGACACAAACTATGGCTACACCTTC
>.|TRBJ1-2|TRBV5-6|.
CASSRMGGVVIDGYTF
TGTGCCAGCAGCCGAATGGGAGGGGTTGTTATCGATGGCTACACCTTC
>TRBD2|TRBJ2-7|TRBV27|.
CASSLTGGTYEQYF
TGTGCCAGCAGTTTAACCGGGGGGACCTACGAGCAGTACTTC
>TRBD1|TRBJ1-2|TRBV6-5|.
CASSTADRGHGYTF
TGTGCCAGCAGTACAGCCGACAGGGGGCATGGCTACACCTTC
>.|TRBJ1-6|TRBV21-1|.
CASSSGTAVYNSPLHF
TGTGCCAGCAGCAGCGGGACAGCTGTCTATAATTCACCCCTCCACTTT
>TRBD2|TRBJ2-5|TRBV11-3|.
CASSLRLAGGMETQYF
TGTGCCAGCAGCTTAAGACTAGCGGGAGGGATGGAGACCCAGTACTTC
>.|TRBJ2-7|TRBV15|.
CATFRVKLSYEQYF
TGTGCCACCTTCCGGGTAAAGCTCTCCTACGAGCAGTACTTC
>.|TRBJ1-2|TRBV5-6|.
CASSAGPVGYGYTF
TGTGCCAGCAGCGCGGGCCCTGTGGGGTATGGCTACACCTTC
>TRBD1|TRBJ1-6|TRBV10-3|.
CAIGSTGGSSPLHF
TGTGCCATCGGATCAACAGGGGGGAGTTCACCCCTCCACTTT